The 28 T cell receptor beta chains presented below share a single source sample, sequenced in a study of Graves' ophthalmopathy and Graves' hyperthyroidism. Amplifying from RNA transcripts, the study obtained TCR beta CDR3 regions. Second-round multiplex PCR followed a first-round RT-PCR using HTBI primers. MiXCR, run by TCRdb on the multiplex PCR reads, gives a single entry per CDR3 protein. In the table there are nearly 400,000 distinct CDR3 sequences, approximately 20% of which are singletons. Sequenced: peripheral blood. The receptor set was obtained from a woman in her late teens or twenties with Graves' ophthalmopathy.

The sample holds a few counts of this clonotype. The chain joins TRBV7-2 to TRBJ1-6; 7 bases are a match to TRBD1. Losses at the gene ends were 2 bases for V and 6 bases for J; bases not matched to a gene: 4. The germline V gene encodes CDR1 SGHTA and CDR2 FQGNSA. The CDR3 has 15 residues. As DNA, the CDR3 is TGTGCCAGCAGCTTAACAGGGGACTTTAATTCACCCCTCCACTTT. It translates to CASSLTGDFNSPLHF.

This clonotype was counted many times. V usage is TRBV28 and J usage is TRBJ2-6; possibly TRBD1 for D (5 bases). Germline V gives CDR1 MDHEN, CDR2 SYDVKM. Deletions cut 3 bases from V and 2 bases from J, with 11 bases between. The CDR3 has 16 amino acids. The DNA of the CDR3 is TGTGCCAGCAGTTTCGGTGGGGCCACTGGGGCCAACGTCCTGACTTTC. It specifies CASSFGGATGANVLTF.

This clonotype has ten or more counts. V gene TRBV30 combines with J gene TRBJ1-1, with D possibly TRBD1 on 5 matching bases. V lost 5 bases, J lost 5 bases, and 12 bases lay in between. The CDR3 runs to 12 residues. Germline assignment: CDR1 GTSNPN and CDR2 SVGIG (reference sequence). The CDR3 loop reads CAWGGGVTEAFF. The CDR3 DNA follows: TGTGCCTGGGGTGGGGGAGTTACTGAAGCTTTCTTT.

Ten or more counts support this clonotype. The V gene is TRBV19, the J gene TRBJ1-2; D is possibly TRBD1 (5 bases). Germline lookup yields CDR1 LNHDA and CDR2 SQIVND (reference sequence). Trimming removed 6 bases from V and 8 bases from J, with 25 bases in between. The CDR3 is 16 amino acids. CDR3 loop: CASRLRFPAGREGYTF. CDR3 coding DNA: TGTGCCAGTAGGTTGCGTTTTCCTGCCGGCAGGGAAGGCTACACCTTC.

This clonotype occurred many times. J is TRBJ1-6 and V is TRBV28; no clear D. Per the germline V gene, CDR1 is MDHEN and CDR2 is SYDVKM. This CDR3 region has 17 residues. The V end was cut by 0 bases, the J end by 0 bases, with 9 bases between. The CDR3 DNA is TGTGCCAGCAGTTTATGGACGGTTAGCTCCTATAATTCACCCCTCCACTTT. Its protein product is CASSLWTVSSYNSPLHF.

In its sample, this clonotype was seen many times. The V and J genes are TRBV13 and TRBJ1-6; D is unresolved. Germline-derived CDR1 and CDR2 are PRHDT and FYEKMQ (reference sequence). Trimming shortened V by 1 base and J by 2 bases, and 9 bases separated the two germline ends. The CDR3 sequence is 16 residues long. CDR3 loop: CASSLDGRAYNSPLHF. DNA of the CDR3: TGTGCCAGCAGCTTAGATGGGAGGGCCTATAATTCACCCCTCCACTTT. The complete variable domain, with remaining parts taken from reference TRBV13 and TRBJ1-6, reads AAGVIQSPRHLIKEKRETATLKCYPIPRHDTVYWYQQGPGQDPQFLISFYEKMQSDKGSIPDRFSAQQFSDYHSELNMSSLELGDSALYFCASSLDGRAYNSPLHFGNGTRLTVT.

This clonotype showed up many times. The CDR3, as DNA: TGTGCCAGCAGCATCCACACACGAAGCCGGGAGCAGTACTTC. Encoded protein: CASSIHTRSREQYF. The chain carries TRBV11-2 and TRBJ2-7; no definite D call. The CDR3 is made up of 14 amino acids. Trimming removed 5 bases from V and 7 bases from J, with 18 bases in between. Germline CDR1 reads SGHAT; CDR2 reads FQNNGV.

This clonotype was seen ten or more times. The chain carries TRBV24-1 and TRBJ1-1, with D perhaps TRBD1 (5 bases). The CDR3 has 16 amino acids. Germline CDR1 is KGHDR and CDR2 is SFDVKD. V lost 9 bases and J 1 base, leaving 20 bases between the germline ends. The CDR3 nucleotides read TGTGCCACCCCGCCGGGGACGCTAGTCCCGAACACTGAAGCTTTCTTT. The encoded protein is CATPPGTLVPNTEAFF.

This clonotype has ten or more counts. The chain combines TRBV5-1 with TRBJ2-7, with TRBD2 matching 13 bases. Germline CDR1 and CDR2: SGHRS and YFSETQ. Germline trimming cut 2 bases from V and 5 bases from J; bases unmatched to any gene: 7. The CDR3 has 16 amino acids. CDR3: CASSFGLTSGRNEQYF. The CDR3 DNA reads TGCGCCAGCAGCTTCGGTCTGACTAGCGGGAGGAACGAGCAGTACTTC. The full variable domain, its missing parts supplied by reference TRBV5-1 and TRBJ2-7, is KAGVTQTPRYLIKTRGQQVTLSCSPISGHRSVSWYQQTPGQGLQFLFEYFSETQRNKGNFPGRFSGRQFSNSRSEMNVSTLELGDSALYLCASSFGLTSGRNEQYFGPGTRLTVT.

This clonotype has at least ten counts. The chain is built from TRBV20-1 and TRBJ1-3, with D tentatively TRBD1 (5 bases). With 6 bases removed from V and 0 bases from J, the gap between germline ends came to 12 bases. CDR1 and CDR2 (germline): DFQATT, SNEGSKA (reference sequence). This CDR3 is built from 14 residues. This chain's CDR3 is CSAGTFDSGNTIYF. The CDR3 nucleotides read TGCAGTGCGGGGACGTTTGACTCTGGAAACACCATATATTTT.

This clonotype was recorded at least ten times. The chain employs TRBV7-9 and TRBJ1-3; 11 positions match TRBD1. CDR1 SEHNR and CDR2 FQNEAQ come from the germline V gene (reference sequence). The CDR3 has 15 amino acids. V shed 2 bases and J 6 bases; nucleotides not matched to a gene: 3. The chain's CDR3 is CASSLWGQGENTIYF. CDR3 bases: TGTGCCAGCAGCTTATGGGGACAGGGGGAAAACACCATATATTTT.

J is TRBJ2-7 and V is TRBV9, with TRBD2 as a possible D gene (6 bases). Trimming pared 3 bases from V and 4 bases from J, leaving 14 bases between. Germline CDR1 SGDLS, CDR2 YYNGEE. The CDR3 sequence is 14 residues long. CDR3 residues: CASSALGGDYEQYF. CDR3 DNA: TGTGCCAGCAGCGCGTTGGGGGGTGATTACGAGCAGTACTTC.

This clonotype has a handful of counts. The chain combines TRBV18 with TRBJ2-7, with a weak D call TRBD1 (5 bases). Per germline, CDR1 KGHSH and CDR2 LQKENI. The CDR3 is 18 residues long. With 6 bases removed from V and 2 bases from J, the gap between germline ends came to 26 bases. As DNA, the CDR3 is TGTGCCAGCTCCTATTACGCCTCACCAGGGCGAGGTACCTACGAGCAGTACTTC. Translating gives CASSYYASPGRGTYEQYF.

The rearrangement links TRBV7-9 to TRBJ2-5, with TRBD1 matching 9 bases. The trim removed 5 bases at V and 0 bases at J, leaving 7 bases unmatched. Germline CDR1 is SEHNR and CDR2 is FQNEAQ (reference sequence). The CDR3 runs to 16 residues. DNA of the CDR3: TGTGCCAGCAGCAAGGACAGGGGTCCCCACCAAGAGACCCAGTACTTC. Its translation: CASSKDRGPHQETQYF.

This clonotype has at least ten counts. The chain links TRBV28 to TRBJ2-7; 11 nucleotides agree with TRBD2. This CDR3 contains 17 residues. V shed 2 bases and J 5 bases; nucleotides not matched to a gene: 11. Germline CDR1 is MDHEN and CDR2 is SYDVKM. The CDR3 DNA follows: TGTGCCAGCAGTTTACTAGCGGGGGGCCTCCTAAGGAACGAGCAGTACTTC. It yields the protein CASSLLAGGLLRNEQYF.

Many counts were recorded for this clonotype. The V and J genes are TRBV20-1 and TRBJ1-6; TRBD1 agrees at 7 bases. This CDR3 is 14 amino acids long. Germline V CDR1 and CDR2: DFQATT, SNEGSKA (reference sequence). The J segment lost 3 bases and the V segment lost 6 bases, leaving 5 bases of the junction unmatched. This CDR3 reads CSAKQGNYNSPLHF. CDR3 nucleotide sequence: TGCAGTGCCAAACAGGGGAACTATAATTCACCCCTCCACTTT.

This chain joins TRBV27 and TRBJ1-1; no definite D call. The CDR3 totals 13 residues. The germline gives CDR1 MNHEY, CDR2 SMNVEV (reference sequence). V lost 4 bases to trimming and J lost 6 bases, with 12 bases between them. The CDR3 here is CASSSLVFPEAFF. The DNA of the CDR3 is TGTGCCAGCAGTTCGTTGGTTTTCCCTGAAGCTTTCTTT.

The V call is TRBV5-1, the J call TRBJ2-2, with TRBD1 matching over 9 bases. This CDR3 region has 16 residues. Germline V gives CDR1 SGHRS, CDR2 YFSETQ. Germline trimming cut 4 bases from V and 3 bases from J; bases unmatched to any gene: 7. CDR3 residues: CASSPRTGVDTGELFF. CDR3 nucleotide sequence: TGCGCCAGCAGCCCCAGGACAGGGGTCGACACCGGGGAGCTGTTTTTT.

This clonotype has at least ten counts. The chain combines TRBV7-2 with TRBJ2-7; D call uncertain. Per germline, CDR1 SGHTA and CDR2 FQGNSA. CDR3 size: 13 residues. V lost 1 base to trimming and J lost 7 bases, with 11 bases between them. The CDR3 region is CASSLELGLEQYF. The CDR3 nucleotides are TGTGCCAGCAGCTTAGAATTAGGGCTAGAGCAGTACTTC.

This clonotype has more than one count but fewer than ten. As DNA, the CDR3 is TGTGCCAGCAGTTACATGGTCCCGGGACTAGGGGACTACGAGCAGTACTTC. Its translation: CASSYMVPGLGDYEQYF. The chain combines TRBV6-5 with TRBJ2-7, with 8 bases that match TRBD2. The J segment lost 3 bases and the V segment lost 2 bases, leaving 12 bases of the junction unmatched. The CDR3 has 17 residues. The germline gives CDR1 MNHEY, CDR2 SVGAGI.

This clonotype was detected ten times or more. The rearrangement links TRBV7-8 to TRBJ1-5; D remains unclear. The V end was cut by 1 base, the J end by 8 bases, with 6 bases between. Germline values: CDR1 SGHVS, CDR2 FQNEAQ. The CDR3 is 12 amino acids. Here the CDR3 DNA reads TGTGCCAGCAGCTTAGGGCAGAAGCCCCAGCATTTT. It translates to CASSLGQKPQHF.

This clonotype was recorded a few times. The chain uses TRBV4-2 and TRBJ1-6; no clear D gene. Between the trimmed V and J ends, which lost 6 bases and 12 bases, there was a span of 12 bases. The CDR3 is 12 residues long. CDR1 is LGHNA and CDR2 is YNFKEQ in the germline V gene. CDR3 coding DNA: TGTGCCAGCAGACCGCAGAGTGGACCCCTCCACTTT. Protein: CASRPQSGPLHF.

This clonotype has at least ten counts. The CDR3 protein is CATQWRGTGELFF. For the CDR3, the DNA is TGTGCCACCCAGTGGCGGGGCACCGGGGAGCTGTTTTTT. The chain combines TRBV6-1 with TRBJ2-2, with D possibly matching TRBD2 (6 bases). The CDR3 is made up of 13 amino acids. With 10 bases removed from V and 4 bases from J, the gap between germline ends came to 13 bases. The V gene's germline CDR1 is MNHNS and CDR2 SASEGT.

This clonotype has at least ten counts. The chain combines TRBV6-2 or TRBV6-3 with TRBJ1-2, with D possibly TRBD1 on 6 matching bases. Trimming shortened V by 5 bases and J by 7 bases, and 20 bases separated the two germline ends. Germline lookup yields CDR1 MNHEY and CDR2 SVGEGT. This CDR3 is built from 15 residues. Here the CDR3 DNA reads TGTGCCAGCAGTACGGGGGCAGGGTTATACGGTGGCTACACCTTC. This sequence encodes CASSTGAGLYGGYTF.

This clonotype was counted ten times or more. The chain links TRBV12-3 or TRBV12-4 to TRBJ2-5; D gene uncertain. Trimming pared 5 bases from V and 5 bases from J, leaving 6 bases between. This CDR3 has 11 amino acids. The CDR3 DNA sequence: TGTGCCAGCAGTACCGCGGAGACCCAGTACTTC. Its protein is CASSTAETQYF.

In this sample, this clonotype turned up many times. The chain joins TRBV7-1 to TRBJ2-7; TRBD1 matches 8 bases. TRBV7-1 is marked as an open reading frame, function uncertain. This CDR3 is built from 20 residues. Trimming took 3 bases from V and 1 from J; bases not matched to a gene: 20. CDR3 protein: CASSSVPGGFKDLSSYEQYF. As DNA, the CDR3 is TGTGCCAGCAGCTCTGTTCCAGGGGGCTTTAAGGATCTTAGTTCCTACGAGCAGTACTTC.

This clonotype was observed a single time. The chain recombines TRBV12-5 with TRBJ1-1; perhaps TRBD1 as D (6 bases). Deletions cut 6 bases from V and 5 bases from J, with 10 bases between. The CDR3 has 12 residues. Germline CDR1 is LGHNT and CDR2 is FRNRAP. The CDR3 DNA reads TGTGCTAGTGGGGCGGGGGCAACTGAAGCTTTCTTT. Protein sequence: CASGAGATEAFF.

This clonotype was seen at least ten times. This sequence joins TRBV6-5 and TRBJ2-7; TRBD2 aligns across 8 bases. In germline, CDR1 is MNHEY, CDR2 SVGAGI. CDR3 size: 15 residues. After removal of 0 bases from V and 4 bases from J, the junction contained 5 bases not matched to a gene. CDR3 residues: CASSYSAGGLYEQYF. The CDR3 region has the DNA TGTGCCAGCAGTTACTCTGCGGGAGGTTTATACGAGCAGTACTTC.